This T cell receptor (beta chain) comes out of a study of beta chain features in type 1 diabetes. General observations from the study: In the patient group, naive, central memory and Treg TCRB repertoires seemed more alike than in the healthy donor group. Across all four CD4+ subsets, people with type 1 diabetes showed modestly shorter TCRB CDR3s.

Every bit of the isolated RNA underwent reverse transcription, so sequencing read expressed TCRB transcripts. Sequencing was performed with immunoSEQ multiplex PCR; in TCRdb, only in-frame clones are kept and a portion is missing. The repertoire includes a few hundred thousand clones, 24% of them detected once, and 0.012% sits in the top ten. In the case of this clone: As yet, its antigen is unknown.

Isolation of CD4+ naive, central memory, regulatory and stem cell-like memory cells was achieved by sorting via CD45RO/CCR7/CD25/CD127/CD95/CD27. Sorting produced populations that all topped 95% purity. The CDR3 extends over 16 amino acids. V was pared by 4 bases and J by 2 bases, with 9 bases of the junction left unmatched. Germline V gene lookup returns CDR1 MGHRA and CDR2 YSYEKL. This chain connects TRBV4-1 to TRBJ2-7, with 9 bases aligning to TRBD2. The clonotype originates from a woman aged 30 to 39 with type 1 diabetes. The sample comprised naive CD4+ T cells from blood. The CDR3 DNA sequence: TGCGCCAGCAGCCGCCCTAGCGGGACCCAACCCTACGAGCAGTACTTC. This sequence encodes CASSRPSGTQPYEQYF.